This TCR beta chain was identified during a study of T cell responses to AZD1222 COVID-19 vaccine. Study-wide background: Second-dose timings of about 4 or about 12 weeks were pooled. Study outcomes and limitations: Donors were largely white British and mainly female; clonal diversity was possibly underestimated. The repertoires were collected only after the peak T cell response.

With respect to this clone: Its antigen is unidentified.

Germline V lookup: CDR1 MNHEY, CDR2 SVGAGI. CDR3 length: 14 amino acids. V was trimmed by 2 bases and J by 7 bases, leaving 9 bases between them. Using immunoSEQ multiplex PCR, the repertoire was profiled, and TCRdb retains in-frame clones only, with some absent. The sample records about 99,000 clones, roughly nine tenths being singletons. The chain recombines TRBV6-5 with TRBJ1-6; D remains unclear. The sequencing here drew on peripheral blood, taken on day 0 of AZD1222 vaccination. This clonotype was sampled from an adult in good health. The CDR3 region has the DNA TGTGCCAGCAGTTACGGACCGGGAAATTCACCCCTCCACTTT. Translation gives CASSYGPGNSPLHF.